The present entry profiles one T cell receptor (beta chain) with its context. This record comes from a study of PD-1 blockade in mismatch repair-deficient tumors. Clones were sequenced by immunoSEQ multiplex PCR, and TCRdb holds only the in-frame ones, with some missing. The table shows 100,000 to 150,000 clones, with 85% to 90% occurring only once. Germline V gene sequence: CDR1 PRHDT, CDR2 FYEKMQ (reference sequence). Trimming left V 5 bases short and J 2 bases short, with 17 bases between. The CDR3 is made up of 16 amino acids. This clonotype was sampled from an adult with mismatch repair-deficient cancer. J is TRBJ2-3 and V is TRBV13, with D perhaps assigned TRBD1 or TRBD2 (5 bases each). The sequencing used peripheral blood, collected 44 weeks after starting pembrolizumab. CDR3 sequence: CASSSHLVGVTDTQYF. Here the CDR3 DNA reads TGTGCCAGCAGCAGCCACCTTGTGGGGGTCACAGATACGCAGTATTTT.